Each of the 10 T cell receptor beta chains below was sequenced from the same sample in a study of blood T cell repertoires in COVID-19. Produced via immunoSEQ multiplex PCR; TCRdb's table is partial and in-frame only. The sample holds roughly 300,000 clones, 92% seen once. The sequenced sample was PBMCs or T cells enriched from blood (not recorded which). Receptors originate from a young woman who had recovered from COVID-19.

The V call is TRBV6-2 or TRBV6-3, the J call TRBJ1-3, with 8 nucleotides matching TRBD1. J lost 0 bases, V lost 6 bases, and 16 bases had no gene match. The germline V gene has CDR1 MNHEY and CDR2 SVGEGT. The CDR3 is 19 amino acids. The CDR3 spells CASSRLTGAASSSGNTIYF. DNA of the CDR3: TGTGCCAGCAGCCGATTGACAGGGGCCGCCTCATCCTCTGGAAACACCATATATTTT.

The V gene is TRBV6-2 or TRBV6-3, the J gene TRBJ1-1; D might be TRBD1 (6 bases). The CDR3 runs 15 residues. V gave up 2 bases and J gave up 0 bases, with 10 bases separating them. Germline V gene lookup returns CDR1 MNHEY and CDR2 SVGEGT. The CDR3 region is CASSYEQGMNTEAFF. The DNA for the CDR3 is TGTGCCAGCAGTTACGAGCAGGGGATGAACACTGAAGCTTTCTTT.

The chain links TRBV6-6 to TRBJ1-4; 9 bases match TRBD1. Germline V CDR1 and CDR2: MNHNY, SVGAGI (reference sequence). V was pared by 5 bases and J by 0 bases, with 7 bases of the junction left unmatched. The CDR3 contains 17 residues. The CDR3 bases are TGTGCCAGCAGTCGAAGACAGGGGGTGACAACTAATGAAAAACTGTTTTTT. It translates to CASSRRQGVTTNEKLFF.

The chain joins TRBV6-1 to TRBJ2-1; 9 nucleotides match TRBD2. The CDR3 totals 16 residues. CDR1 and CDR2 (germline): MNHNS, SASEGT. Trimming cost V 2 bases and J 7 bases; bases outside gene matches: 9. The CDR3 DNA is TGTGCCAGCAGTGAACTTATAGCGGGAGCCAAAAATGAGCAGTTCTTC. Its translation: CASSELIAGAKNEQFF.

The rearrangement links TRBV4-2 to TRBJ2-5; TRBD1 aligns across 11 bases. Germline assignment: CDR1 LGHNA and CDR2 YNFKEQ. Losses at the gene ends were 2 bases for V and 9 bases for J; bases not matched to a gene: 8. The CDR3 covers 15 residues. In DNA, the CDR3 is TGTGCCAGCAGCCAAAAGGGACAGGGGGTCCCCCCCCAGTACTTC. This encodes CASSQKGQGVPPQYF.

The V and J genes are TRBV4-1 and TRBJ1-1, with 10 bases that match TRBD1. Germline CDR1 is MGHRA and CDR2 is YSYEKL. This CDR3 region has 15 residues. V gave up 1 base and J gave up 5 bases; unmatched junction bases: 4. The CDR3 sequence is CASSQASGQGTEAFF. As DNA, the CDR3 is TGCGCCAGCAGCCAAGCCTCGGGACAGGGGACTGAAGCTTTCTTT.

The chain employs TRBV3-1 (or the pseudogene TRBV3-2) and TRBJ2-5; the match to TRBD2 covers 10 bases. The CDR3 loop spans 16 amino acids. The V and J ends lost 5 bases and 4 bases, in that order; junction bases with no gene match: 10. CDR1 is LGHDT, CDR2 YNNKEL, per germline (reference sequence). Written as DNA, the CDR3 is TGTGCCAGCAGCGGGACTAGCGAACATTTGGGAGAGACCCAGTACTTC. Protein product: CASSGTSEHLGETQYF.

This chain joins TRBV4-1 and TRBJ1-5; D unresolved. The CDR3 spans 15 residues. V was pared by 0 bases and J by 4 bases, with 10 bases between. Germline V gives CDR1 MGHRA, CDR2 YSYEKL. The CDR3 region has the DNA TGCGCCAGCAGCCAAGATCTAACCGTTAATCAGCCCCAGCATTTT. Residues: CASSQDLTVNQPQHF.

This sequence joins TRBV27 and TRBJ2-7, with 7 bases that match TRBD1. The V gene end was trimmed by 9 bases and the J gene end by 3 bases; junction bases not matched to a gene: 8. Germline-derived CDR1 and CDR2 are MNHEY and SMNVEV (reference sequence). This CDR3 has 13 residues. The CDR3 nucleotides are TGTGCCAGAAAGGGGGCTCAAAACTACGAGCAGTACTTC. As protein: CARKGAQNYEQYF.

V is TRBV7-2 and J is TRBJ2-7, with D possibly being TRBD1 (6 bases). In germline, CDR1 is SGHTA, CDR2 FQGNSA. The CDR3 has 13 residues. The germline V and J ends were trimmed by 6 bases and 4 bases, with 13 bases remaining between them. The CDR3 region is CASSGPGAYEQYF. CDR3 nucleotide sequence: TGTGCCAGCAGTGGGCCAGGGGCGTACGAGCAGTACTTC.